A selection of T cell receptor beta chains follows, all from one sample in a study of CD8 T cells in ankylosing spondylitis. TCRdb itself ran the 5' RACE reads through MiXCR, one entry per CDR3 protein. The table lists under 950,000 distinct CDR3 sequences, about 20% of them singletons. The source material was blood, either unsorted or a sorted T cell fraction (not recorded which). These receptors all stem from a male donor with ankylosing spondylitis. Both conserved end residues are part of each CDR3. D genes are given only for firm matches. Only some rows state a clone size, as once, few, many or a class for expanded clones.

D gene: -
V gene: TRBV2
clone size: many
J gene: TRBJ1-4
CDR3 protein: CASSEKNGEKLFF
CDR3 DNA: TGTGCCAGCAGTGAAAAGAATGGGGAAAAACTGTTTTTT

D gene: -
V gene: TRBV11-2
clone size: few
J gene: TRBJ2-1
CDR3 protein: CASSLNSRVDEQFF
CDR3 DNA: TGTGCCAGCAGCTTAAATAGTCGGGTCGATGAGCAGTTCTTC

D gene: -
V gene: TRBV12-3/TRBV12-4
clone size: many
J gene: TRBJ2-3
CDR3 protein: CASSLRGADTQYF
CDR3 DNA: TGTGCCAGCAGTTTGAGGGGGGCAGATACGCAGTATTTT

D gene: -
V gene: TRBV12-3/TRBV12-4
clone size: -
J gene: TRBJ1-6
CDR3 protein: CASRGTPDNSPLHF
CDR3 DNA: TGTGCCAGCAGAGGGACACCCGATAATTCACCCCTCCACTTT

D gene: -
V gene: TRBV6-2/TRBV6-3
clone size: few
J gene: TRBJ2-7
CDR3 protein: CASSYGSRGSLYEQYF
CDR3 DNA: TGTGCCAGCAGTTACGGGTCGAGGGGCTCTCTCTACGAGCAGTACTTC

D gene: TRBD1
V gene: TRBV20-1
clone size: few
J gene: TRBJ2-3
CDR3 protein: CSAGSTGFHSTDTQYF
CDR3 DNA: TGCAGTGCTGGCTCGACAGGGTTTCATAGCACAGATACGCAGTATTTT

D gene: -
V gene: TRBV11-2
clone size: few
J gene: TRBJ2-7
CDR3 protein: CASSLGTGIHEQYF
CDR3 DNA: TGTGCCAGCAGCTTAGGGACCGGGATCCACGAGCAGTACTTC

D gene: -
V gene: TRBV28
clone size: -
J gene: TRBJ2-2
CDR3 protein: CASSRVTANTGELFF
CDR3 DNA: TGTGCCAGCAGCCGCGTGACAGCGAACACCGGGGAGCTGTTTTTT

D gene: -
V gene: TRBV25-1
clone size: -
J gene: TRBJ2-2
CDR3 protein: CASSGGYDTGELFF
CDR3 DNA: TGTGCCAGCAGTGGGGGGTACGACACCGGGGAGCTGTTTTTT

D gene: -
V gene: TRBV2
clone size: few
J gene: TRBJ1-1
CDR3 protein: CASSEKSGGAEAFF
CDR3 DNA: TGTGCCAGCAGTGAGAAATCGGGAGGCGCTGAAGCTTTCTTT

D gene: TRBD2
V gene: TRBV20-1
clone size: -
J gene: TRBJ2-7
CDR3 protein: CSARARAGFYSYEQYF
CDR3 DNA: TGCAGTGCTAGGGCCCGAGCGGGGTTCTACTCCTACGAGCAGTACTTC

D gene: -
V gene: TRBV5-1
clone size: -
J gene: TRBJ2-1
CDR3 protein: CASSLDPRAYNEQFF
CDR3 DNA: TGCGCCAGCAGCTTGGACCCTAGGGCCTACAATGAGCAGTTCTTC

D gene: TRBD1
V gene: TRBV29-1
clone size: many
J gene: TRBJ2-5
CDR3 protein: CSVEVDRGETQYF
CDR3 DNA: TGCAGCGTTGAAGTAGACAGGGGGGAGACCCAGTACTTC

D gene: -
V gene: TRBV6-2/TRBV6-3
clone size: few
J gene: TRBJ2-7
CDR3 protein: CASSYGPSEQYF
CDR3 DNA: TGTGCCAGCAGCTACGGACCCTCCGAGCAGTACTTC

D gene: TRBD1
V gene: TRBV19
clone size: -
J gene: TRBJ2-3
CDR3 protein: CASTESGQTRTDTQYF
CDR3 DNA: TGTGCCAGTACCGAATCGGGACAGACCCGCACAGATACGCAGTATTTT

D gene: -
V gene: TRBV28
clone size: many
J gene: TRBJ1-5
CDR3 protein: CASSWSGYSNQPQHF
CDR3 DNA: TGTGCCAGCAGTTGGTCGGGGTATAGCAATCAGCCCCAGCATTTT

D gene: -
V gene: TRBV15
clone size: -
J gene: TRBJ1-2
CDR3 protein: CATSRGITLDGYTF
CDR3 DNA: TGTGCCACCAGCAGAGGGATAACGTTGGATGGCTACACCTTC

D gene: TRBD1
V gene: TRBV27
clone size: few
J gene: TRBJ1-5
CDR3 protein: CASSGIPGQNQPQHF
CDR3 DNA: TGTGCCAGCAGTGGAATCCCGGGACAGAATCAGCCCCAGCATTTT

D gene: -
V gene: TRBV11-2
clone size: -
J gene: TRBJ1-5
CDR3 protein: CASSRGPEKGNQPQHF
CDR3 DNA: TGTGCCAGCAGCCGCGGACCCGAAAAGGGCAATCAGCCCCAGCATTTT

D gene: -
V gene: TRBV16
clone size: few
J gene: TRBJ2-1
CDR3 protein: CASSQSTYSSYNEQFF
CDR3 DNA: TGTGCCAGCAGCCAATCCACTTACAGCTCCTACAATGAGCAGTTCTTC

D gene: -
V gene: TRBV2
clone size: -
J gene: TRBJ1-6
CDR3 protein: CASRDTGSPLHF
CDR3 DNA: TGTGCCAGCAGGGACACAGGTTCACCCCTCCACTTT

D gene: -
V gene: TRBV6-5
clone size: -
J gene: TRBJ2-3
CDR3 protein: CASSYPFPTDTQYF
CDR3 DNA: TGTGCCAGCAGTTACCCGTTCCCCACAGATACGCAGTATTTT

D gene: TRBD1
V gene: TRBV18
clone size: -
J gene: TRBJ2-5
CDR3 protein: CASSTGQAAWETQYF
CDR3 DNA: TGTGCCAGCTCAACAGGACAGGCCGCGTGGGAGACCCAGTACTTC

D gene: TRBD2
V gene: TRBV7-2
clone size: -
J gene: TRBJ2-1
CDR3 protein: CASSDLSGKVPNEQFF
CDR3 DNA: TGTGCCAGCAGCGACCTTAGCGGGAAAGTTCCCAATGAGCAGTTCTTC

D gene: -
V gene: TRBV13
clone size: few
J gene: TRBJ1-1
CDR3 protein: CASSFPGEGLNTEAFF
CDR3 DNA: TGTGCCAGCAGCTTTCCCGGGGAAGGTTTGAACACTGAAGCTTTCTTT

D gene: -
V gene: TRBV5-6
clone size: -
J gene: TRBJ1-2
CDR3 protein: CASSLEGHRGDKGGYTF
CDR3 DNA: TGTGCCAGCAGCTTGGAGGGACATCGGGGTGATAAGGGAGGCTACACCTTC

D gene: -
V gene: TRBV27
clone size: few
J gene: TRBJ2-7
CDR3 protein: CASRLGPLYEQYF
CDR3 DNA: TGTGCCAGCAGACTCGGACCTCTATACGAGCAGTACTTC

D gene: -
V gene: TRBV7-6
clone size: -
J gene: TRBJ2-3
CDR3 protein: CASSPSAPVADTQYF
CDR3 DNA: TGTGCCAGCAGCCCCAGCGCGCCCGTGGCGGATACGCAGTATTTT

D gene: -
V gene: TRBV4-3
clone size: many
J gene: TRBJ1-1
CDR3 protein: CASSRQTLNTEAFF
CDR3 DNA: TGCGCCAGCAGCCGACAAACCTTGAACACTGAAGCTTTCTTT

D gene: -
V gene: TRBV6-1
clone size: few
J gene: TRBJ1-5
CDR3 protein: CASSGPGRDQPQHF
CDR3 DNA: TGTGCCAGCAGTGGCCCGGGCCGAGATCAGCCCCAGCATTTT

D gene: TRBD1
V gene: TRBV6-5
clone size: few
J gene: TRBJ2-7
CDR3 protein: CASSYSTGSGEQYF
CDR3 DNA: TGTGCCAGCAGTTACTCGACAGGGAGCGGCGAGCAGTACTTC

D gene: -
V gene: TRBV20-1
clone size: few
J gene: TRBJ2-7
CDR3 protein: CSAKTGQTYEQYF
CDR3 DNA: TGCAGTGCCAAAACCGGACAGACCTACGAGCAGTACTTC

D gene: -
V gene: TRBV12-3/TRBV12-4
clone size: -
J gene: TRBJ2-5
CDR3 protein: CASSLAGGRPLQETQYF
CDR3 DNA: TGTGCCAGCAGTTTGGCTGGGGGCCGGCCACTACAAGAGACCCAGTACTTC

D gene: -
V gene: TRBV6-5
clone size: few
J gene: TRBJ1-2
CDR3 protein: CASSYSVQDSYGYTF
CDR3 DNA: TGTGCCAGCAGTTACTCGGTCCAGGACAGCTATGGCTACACCTTC

D gene: TRBD1
V gene: TRBV4-1
clone size: -
J gene: TRBJ2-1
CDR3 protein: CASSQANGQGARDEQFF
CDR3 DNA: TGCGCCAGCAGCCAAGCAAACGGACAGGGGGCTAGGGATGAGCAGTTCTTC

D gene: -
V gene: TRBV7-2
clone size: once
J gene: TRBJ2-5
CDR3 protein: CASSLVLVRETQYF
CDR3 DNA: TGTGCCAGCAGCTTAGTACTAGTTAGAGAGACCCAGTACTTC

D gene: TRBD1
V gene: TRBV4-1
clone size: -
J gene: TRBJ2-1
CDR3 protein: CASSQALPGQGYNEQFF
CDR3 DNA: TGCGCCAGCAGCCAAGCACTACCGGGACAGGGCTACAATGAGCAGTTCTTC

D gene: TRBD2
V gene: TRBV7-3
clone size: few
J gene: TRBJ2-1
CDR3 protein: CASSLSGSGRARTYNEQFF
CDR3 DNA: TGTGCCAGCAGCTTATCGGGTAGCGGGAGGGCCAGGACCTACAATGAGCAGTTCTTC